The rows below give T cell receptor beta chains drawn from one sample of a study of cytomegalovirus exposure and HLA in healthy donors. The assay was immunoSEQ multiplex PCR, and TCRdb's table has in-frame clones only and misses some. The data hold around 300,000 clones, with 70% to 90% observed a single time. Sequencing was performed on PBMCs. The receptors here all came from a woman aged 18-35 years in good health and CMV-seronegative. Each CDR3 is given with its conserved first and last residue. D genes are given only for firm matches. Clone sizes are given selectively: once, few, many, or a class where the clone is expanded.

.	TRBV18	TRBJ1-5	TRBD1	CASSSTQGEPQHF	TGTGCCAGCTCATCGACTCAGGGGGAGCCCCAGCATTTT
.	TRBV4-2	TRBJ2-1	.	CASSQERRRTNEQFF	TGTGCCAGCAGCCAAGAACGGCGGCGGACAAACGAGCAGTTCTTC
.	TRBV6-6	TRBJ1-1	.	CASSTLRTMNTEAFF	TGTGCCAGCTCAACATTGAGGACAATGAACACTGAAGCTTTCTTT
.	TRBV6-1	TRBJ2-1	TRBD1	CASSGGRGINYNEQFF	TGTGCCAGCAGTGGGGGCAGGGGGATTAATTACAATGAGCAGTTCTTC
.	TRBV28	TRBJ2-3	TRBD2	CASRSPGLAGVTADTQYF	TGTGCCAGCAGGTCTCCCGGACTAGCGGGAGTGACCGCAGATACGCAGTATTTT
.	TRBV4-1	TRBJ1-2	TRBD1	CASSQTMGTGYTYGYTF	TGCGCCAGCAGCCAAACCATGGGGACAGGGTATACCTATGGCTACACCTTC
.	TRBV6-5	TRBJ2-7	TRBD2	CASDSSGSSYEQYF	TGTGCCAGCGATTCTAGCGGCAGCTCCTACGAGCAGTACTTC
.	TRBV27	TRBJ2-7	TRBD2	CASSPGGGLSSYEQYF	TGTGCCAGCAGCCCCGGGGGGGGCTTAAGCTCCTACGAGCAGTACTTC
.	TRBV11-3	TRBJ2-1	TRBD2	CASIKRTSGYNEQFF	TGTGCCAGCATCAAGCGGACTAGCGGGTACAATGAGCAGTTCTTC
.	TRBV7-9	TRBJ1-6	.	CASSLVLGQVGSPLHF	TGTGCCAGCAGCTTAGTTTTGGGGCAGGTTGGCTCACCCCTCCACTTT
.	TRBV9	TRBJ2-6	.	CASSVGATSSGANVLTF	TGTGCCAGCAGCGTAGGAGCTACGAGCTCTGGGGCCAACGTCCTGACTTTC
few	TRBV6-1	TRBJ1-2	.	CASSEAPDRPYGYTF	TGTGCCAGCAGTGAAGCCCCAGACAGGCCCTATGGCTACACCTTC
.	TRBV2	TRBJ1-5	TRBD1	CASSQRGLQDHQPQHF	TGTGCCAGCAGTCAAAGGGGGCTCCAAGATCATCAGCCCCAGCATTTT
.	TRBV10-1	TRBJ2-3	.	CASSESLDTQYF	TGCGCCAGCAGTGAGTCCTTAGATACGCAGTATTTT
.	TRBV5-6	TRBJ2-2	.	CASSLGSNTGELFF	TGTGCCAGCAGCTTGGGCAGTAACACCGGGGAGCTGTTTTTT
.	TRBV27	TRBJ2-7	TRBD2	CASSPSPRGLAHYEQYF	TGTGCCAGCAGCCCTAGCCCCCGGGGACTAGCCCACTACGAGCAGTACTTC
.	TRBV28	TRBJ2-7	.	CASAGVLSPPEQYF	TGTGCCAGTGCAGGGGTTTTATCCCCCCCCGAGCAGTACTTC
once	TRBV5-1	TRBJ2-5	.	CASSLIVQETQYF	TGCGCCAGCAGCTTAATAGTCCAAGAGACCCAGTACTTC
.	TRBV14	TRBJ1-1	TRBD1	CASSQARTGGFEAFF	TGTGCCAGCAGCCAAGCCAGGACAGGGGGATTTGAAGCTTTCTTT
.	TRBV7-2	TRBJ2-2	.	CASSFRQLTGELFF	TGTGCCAGCAGCTTTAGACAGCTCACCGGGGAGCTGTTTTTT
.	TRBV30	TRBJ1-2	.	CAWSSRYGYTF	TGTGCCTGGAGTTCCAGGTATGGCTACACCTTC
.	TRBV18	TRBJ1-2	TRBD1	CASSPTGARDYGYTF	TGTGCCAGCTCACCTACAGGGGCCCGCGACTATGGCTACACCTTC
.	TRBV4-3	TRBJ2-1	TRBD1	CASSLVGQGYNEQFF	TGCGCCAGCAGCCTTGTGGGACAGGGGTACAATGAGCAGTTCTTC
.	TRBV6-1	TRBJ1-2	.	CASSERVWDYGYTF	TGTGCCAGCAGTGAGAGGGTTTGGGACTATGGCTACACCTTC
.	TRBV6-1	TRBJ2-2	.	CASSHRDPNTGELFF	TGTGCCAGCAGCCACAGGGATCCGAACACCGGGGAGCTGTTTTTT
.	TRBV6-1	TRBJ2-3	.	CASSGQGSTDTQYF	TGTGCCAGCAGTGGCCAGGGCAGCACAGATACGCAGTATTTT
.	TRBV4-1	TRBJ2-7	TRBD1	CASRGSPGQGHEQYF	TGCGCCAGCAGAGGGTCCCCGGGACAGGGCCACGAGCAGTACTTC
.	TRBV7-3	TRBJ2-2	.	CASSLRGTTGELFF	TGTGCCAGCAGCTTAAGGGGGACAACCGGGGAGCTGTTTTTT
.	TRBV7-3	TRBJ2-3	.	CASSRSRGTDTQYF	TGTGCCAGCAGCCGATCACGGGGCACAGATACGCAGTATTTT
.	TRBV28	TRBJ2-7	.	CASGPGGIYEQYF	TGTGCCAGCGGCCCTGGGGGGATTTACGAGCAGTACTTC
.	TRBV28	TRBJ2-1	.	CASRRSGGINEQFF	TGTGCCAGCAGGCGCTCCGGAGGGATCAATGAGCAGTTCTTC
.	TRBV27	TRBJ2-7	TRBD1	CASSFPGGEQYF	TGTGCCAGCAGTTTTCCAGGGGGCGAGCAGTACTTC
.	TRBV18	TRBJ2-5	TRBD1	CASSPTLDRGQETQYF	TGTGCCAGCTCGCCGACCCTGGACAGGGGGCAAGAGACCCAGTACTTC
once	TRBV9	TRBJ1-1	.	CASSVVGGVEAFF	TGTGCCAGCAGCGTAGTCGGAGGGGTAGAAGCTTTCTTT
once	TRBV5-4	TRBJ2-3	TRBD2	CASSLRSGRTDTQYF	TGTGCCAGCAGCTTGCGTAGCGGGAGGACAGATACGCAGTATTTT
once	TRBV7-8	TRBJ2-2	.	CASSLRVRDDTGELFF	TGTGCCAGCAGCTTAAGAGTCAGGGATGACACCGGGGAGCTGTTTTTT
.	TRBV27	TRBJ1-2	TRBD1	CASSLGTGPAGRGYTF	TGTGCCAGCAGTTTAGGGACAGGGCCCGCAGGTCGGGGCTACACCTTC
.	TRBV5-4	TRBJ2-1	TRBD2	CASSLFRASGINEQFF	TGTGCCAGCAGCTTGTTTCGGGCTAGCGGGATAAACGAGCAGTTCTTC
.	TRBV7-6	TRBJ1-1	.	CASSPIGDTEAFF	TGTGCCAGCAGCCCGATAGGGGACACTGAAGCTTTCTTT
once	TRBV10-3	TRBJ2-2	.	CAIARASGELFF	TGTGCCATCGCCAGGGCCTCCGGGGAGCTGTTTTTT
.	TRBV28	TRBJ2-7	TRBD1	CASSFWSGGKSREQYF	TGTGCCAGCAGTTTTTGGTCAGGGGGCAAGTCGAGGGAGCAGTACTTC
.	TRBV6-1	TRBJ2-3	.	CASSEEGTDTQYF	TGTGCCAGCAGTGAAGAGGGGACAGATACGCAGTATTTT
.	TRBV6-6	TRBJ2-7	.	CASAYLEAYEQYF	TGTGCCAGCGCTTATTTGGAGGCCTACGAGCAGTACTTC
.	TRBV11-2	TRBJ1-2	.	CASSSLDSYGYTF	TGTGCCAGCAGCTCTCTCGACAGCTATGGCTACACCTTC
.	TRBV9	TRBJ1-4	.	CASSVRGGGGSEKLFF	TGTGCCAGCAGCGTAAGGGGAGGGGGGGGCTCTGAAAAACTGTTTTTT
.	TRBV11-2	TRBJ2-7	.	CASSLGPVTYEQYF	TGTGCCAGCAGCTTAGGTCCGGTCACCTACGAGCAGTACTTC
.	TRBV2	TRBJ1-2	.	CASSERLIRVGVNYGYTF	TGTGCCAGCAGTGAAAGGTTGATCCGGGTCGGGGTTAACTATGGCTACACCTTC
few	TRBV29-1	TRBJ2-3	.	CSTGRSTDTQYF	TGCAGCACGGGGAGAAGCACAGATACGCAGTATTTT
.	TRBV7-3	TRBJ2-1	TRBD2	CASSLINSGRNYNEQFF	TGTGCCAGCAGCTTAATAAATAGCGGGAGGAACTACAATGAGCAGTTCTTC
.	TRBV6-5	TRBJ2-1	.	CASSYSLYNEQFF	TGTGCCAGCAGTTACTCACTCTACAATGAGCAGTTCTTC
once	TRBV4-1	TRBJ1-4	TRBD1	CASSQPDRGNEKLFF	TGCGCCAGCAGCCAACCGGACAGGGGAAATGAAAAACTGTTTTTT
.	TRBV6-6	TRBJ2-3	.	CASSRSQGITDTQYF	TGTGCCAGCAGCAGGAGCCAGGGAATCACAGATACGCAGTATTTT
.	TRBV25-1	TRBJ2-1	TRBD2	CASSDSGTSSYNEQFF	TGTGCCAGCAGTGATTCCGGGACTAGCTCCTACAATGAGCAGTTCTTC
once	TRBV28	TRBJ2-7	.	CASRRPGLPFYEQYF	TGTGCCAGCAGACGGCCGGGACTCCCATTCTACGAGCAGTACTTC
.	TRBV27	TRBJ2-3	TRBD2	CASSLQGLAPDTQYF	TGTGCCAGCAGTTTACAGGGACTAGCGCCAGATACGCAGTATTTT
.	TRBV28	TRBJ1-6	TRBD1	CASSLQGANSPLHF	TGTGCCAGCAGCCTACAGGGGGCCAATTCACCCCTCCACTTT
.	TRBV29-1	TRBJ2-1	.	CSVDHGFQGPEAYNEQFF	TGCAGCGTTGACCATGGCTTTCAGGGGCCAGAGGCCTACAATGAGCAGTTCTTC